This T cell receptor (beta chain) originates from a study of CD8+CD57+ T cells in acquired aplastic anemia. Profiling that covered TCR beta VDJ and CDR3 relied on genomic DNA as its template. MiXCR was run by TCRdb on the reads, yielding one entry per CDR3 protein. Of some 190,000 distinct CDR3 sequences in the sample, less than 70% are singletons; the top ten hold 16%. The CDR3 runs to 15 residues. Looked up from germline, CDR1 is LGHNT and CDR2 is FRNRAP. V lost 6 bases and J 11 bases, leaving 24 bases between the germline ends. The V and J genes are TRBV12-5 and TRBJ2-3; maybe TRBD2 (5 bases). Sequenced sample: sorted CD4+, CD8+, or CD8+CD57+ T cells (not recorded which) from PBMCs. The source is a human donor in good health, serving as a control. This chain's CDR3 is CASGSGQSGYNEQYF. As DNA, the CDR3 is TGTGCTAGTGGGTCGGGCCAATCGGGGTACAATGAGCAGTATTTT.